The present entry profiles one T cell receptor (beta chain) with its context. This clone was counted between two and nine times. No antigen is known for it. Nothing much larger sits one base from this clone, and base qualities are not available. The sample comes from a study of beta chain features in type 1 diabetes (dated by TCRdb to the late 2010s). About the study as a whole: Patients and healthy donors did not differ in mean age, gender distribution, total cell number or subset yield. Across all samples, 107,917,701 sorted cells were examined, and cell number per subset correlated strongly with RNA yield. In the study, TCRB repertoires of sorted circulating CD4+ T cell subsets from recently diagnosed type 1 diabetes patients were compared with those of matched healthy donors. Regulatory and stem cell-like memory subsets were obtained from only 8 patients and about 8 healthy donors, while naive and central memory subsets were obtained from all 30 or so donors. Results and caveats for the whole study, not just this receptor: In all four CD4+ subsets, TCRB CDR3 length was moderately but significantly shorter in type 1 diabetes patients. At VDJ recombination sites, patients with type 1 diabetes made fewer insertions and deleted more nucleotides, a pattern implying thymic rearrangement abnormalities. Because cDNA was sequenced instead of genomic DNA, activated cells with high expression could be over-represented, although the groups did not differ in activation or CD3 levels. The naive, central memory and regulatory TCRB repertoires appeared to resemble one another more closely among patients than among healthy donors. Only small numbers of individuals were included in the HLA sub-analyses, which left unresolved whether HLA type had any influence on TCRB rearrangement. Shorter templates might be favored by PCR, yet because patient and control samples were amplified and corrected together, any such skew would affect both groups equally.

The entire amount of isolated RNA was reverse transcribed using the High Capacity cDNA Reverse Transcription Kit, so the sequenced TCRB transcripts were expressed ones. Deep immunoSEQ sequencing was performed on naive, central memory and regulatory T cell samples, with an average of roughly 3.6 million total reads per sample. Sorted cells were lysed in RLT buffer and RNA was extracted with DNase-treated RNeasy Micro or Mini kits, depending on cell number. Each cell subset was processed separately to prevent cross-contamination, with patient and healthy donor samples processed together. TCRB sequences were amplified from cDNA with the immunoSEQ multiplex PCR, producing 87-bp fragments spanning the CDR3 region. Amplicons were sequenced on the Illumina HiSeq platform. For the original study's pipeline: PCR bias was corrected computationally using synthetic template baselines, and reads within Hamming distance 2 were collapsed, with unmergeable singletons discarded. By aligning reads against IMGT, V, D and J genes, CDR3 length, and insertions or deletions at six rearrangement sites were assigned. Within each subset, clonotype counts were normalized to sorted cell number, after which true diversity and Gini coefficients were computed with the tcR R package. The overlap coefficient, calculated on TCRB nucleotide sequences, was used to measure repertoire sharing. In TCRdb, the immuneACCESS table is reduced to in-frame sequences with V and J assigned. These tables do not hold every clone; where another copy was compared, an unresolved V gene accounts for under half, and the others remain unexplained. V, J and clone size derive from that table, while D and trimming were established from the DNA sequence. The table for this sample lists around 340,000 clones; 8% of them were counted only once. The ten top clones hold under 0.5% of the sample.

Compared with germline, V lacks 6 bases and J lacks 6 bases; bases without a gene match: 2. CDR1 LNHDA and CDR2 SQIVND were looked up in the germline V gene (reference sequence). The CDR3 contains 13 residues, cysteine and phenylalanine counted. CDR3 DNA is the only sequence kept; it has 39 bases, read in frame from the first base. Each donor gave one peripheral blood draw, approximately 110 mL on average, collected into heparinised tubes. Using a panel that included CD45RO, CCR7, CD25, CD127, CD95 and CD27, naive, central memory, regulatory and stem cell-like memory CD4+ T cells were sorted on a BD FACSAria II. Every sorted population had a purity above 95%. PBMCs were isolated immediately by Lymphoprep density gradient centrifugation and stained directly without culture. So that batch effects would be minimized, each experiment stained and sorted samples in pairs, pairing one healthy donor with one patient.

Sequencing was done on a sample of central memory CD4+ T cells from blood. The receptor's source is a woman aged 18 to 35 in good health. The chain is assembled from TRBV19 and TRBJ2-1; TRBD2 aligns with 10 central bases. This receptor carries the CDR3 CASRLAGTNEQFF. The DNA sequence follows: TGTGCCAGTAGACTAGCGGGAACCAATGAGCAGTTCTTC.